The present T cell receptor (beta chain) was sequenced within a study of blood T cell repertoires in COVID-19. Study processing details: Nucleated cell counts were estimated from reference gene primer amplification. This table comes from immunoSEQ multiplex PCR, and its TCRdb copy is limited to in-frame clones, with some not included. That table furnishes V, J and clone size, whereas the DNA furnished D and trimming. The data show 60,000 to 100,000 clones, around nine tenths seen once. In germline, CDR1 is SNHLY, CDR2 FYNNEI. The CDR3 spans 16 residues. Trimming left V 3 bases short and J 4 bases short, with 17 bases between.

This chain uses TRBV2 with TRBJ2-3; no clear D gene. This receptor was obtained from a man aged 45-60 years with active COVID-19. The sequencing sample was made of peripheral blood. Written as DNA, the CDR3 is TGTGCCAGCAGTGAGTGGGCAATCGACATGGCAGATACGCAGTATTTT. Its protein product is CASSEWAIDMADTQYF.